The rows below give T cell receptor beta chains drawn from one sample of a study of T cell repertoires in cytomegalovirus infection. TCRdb reanalysed the reads using MiXCR and keeps one entry per CDR3 protein. Of 400,000 to 550,000 distinct CDR3 sequences listed, over 9% are singletons. Sequencing input: PBMCs. These receptors were obtained from a human donor in good health (CMV status not recorded). Some clones in this sample may be carry-over from other donors' samples. The CDR3 runs from the conserved cysteine through the conserved F or W. D genes are given only for firm matches. Clone size, where shown, is once, few, many, or a class for clones that have expanded.

D	J	V	size	DNA	CDR3
TRBD1	TRBJ1-2	TRBV27	.	TGTGCCAGCAGTGGAACAGGGGGTGGATATGGCTACACCTTC	CASSGTGGGYGYTF
.	TRBJ2-1	TRBV7-2	many	TGTGCCAGCAGCTCCCTTCTTGTTGAGCAGTTCTTC	CASSSLLVEQFF
TRBD2	TRBJ2-1	TRBV20-1	.	TGCAGTGCTAGCTCCCTACTAGCGCCTTTGGTAAATGAGCAGTTCTTC	CSASSLLAPLVNEQFF
TRBD2	TRBJ2-2	TRBV3-1	few	TGTGCCAGCAGCCCAAGCGGGGTCTCCACCGGGGAGCTGTTTTTT	CASSPSGVSTGELFF
TRBD1	TRBJ1-1	TRBV9	few	TGTGCCAGCAGCGTGAACCGAGACAGGGGGCGAACTGAAGCTTTCTTT	CASSVNRDRGRTEAFF
.	TRBJ1-2	TRBV7-2	many	TGTGCCAGCAGCTCCGGGCCTACTAACTATGGCTACACCTTC	CASSSGPTNYGYTF
.	TRBJ2-3	TRBV10-3	.	TGTGCCATCAGTGAGGTGGGGGAAAGCACAGATACGCAGTATTTT	CAISEVGESTDTQYF
.	TRBJ2-1	TRBV3-1	many	TGTGCCAGCAGCCATGCGCTAGCCTACAATGAGCAGTTCTTC	CASSHALAYNEQFF
TRBD1	TRBJ2-1	TRBV7-6	many	TGTGCCAGCAGCTCCTCCGAGGACAGGGGAACTGGTGAGCAGTTCTTC	CASSSSEDRGTGEQFF
TRBD1	TRBJ1-5	TRBV6-1	many	TGTGCCAGCAGTAACCAGGGGGATGGACAGCCCCAGCATTTT	CASSNQGDGQPQHF
TRBD2	TRBJ2-2	TRBV4-2	few	TGTGCCAGCAGCCAAGACGGGACTGGCGGGAGTGGCGGGGAGCTGTTTTTT	CASSQDGTGGSGGELFF
TRBD1	TRBJ2-2	TRBV20-1	many	TGCAGTGCTCGAACAGGGGGAAACACCGGGGAGCTGTTTTTT	CSARTGGNTGELFF
TRBD2	TRBJ2-1	TRBV27	many	TGTGCCAGCAGTACTAGCGGGCCCCGCAGAGGGCAGTTCTTC	CASSTSGPRRGQFF
.	TRBJ1-2	TRBV12-3/TRBV12-4	few	TGTGCCAGCAGCCCGCAGGGGCGCAGTGGCTACACCTTC	CASSPQGRSGYTF
.	TRBJ1-2	TRBV29-1	few	TGCAGCGTTGAAGATCGGGGTGTGAACTATGGCTACACCTTC	CSVEDRGVNYGYTF
TRBD2	TRBJ2-3	TRBV11-3	.	TGTGCCAGCAGCTCCCAGCGGGGGGGCGATACGCAGTATTTT	CASSSQRGGDTQYF
.	TRBJ1-6	TRBV10-3	many	TGTGCCATCAGTGAGTCCGAGTTACTACTAGCTAATTCACCCCTCCACTTT	CAISESELLLANSPLHF
.	TRBJ1-1	TRBV12-3/TRBV12-4	many	TGTGCCAGCAGTTTGAGGACCGCGGGGACTGAAGCTTTCTTT	CASSLRTAGTEAFF